The entry that follows covers one TCR beta chain sequence. Its target is unknown. This entry is derived from a study of monozygotic twins with inflammatory bowel disease. Findings of the study overall: IBD patients, compared with healthy twins, shared fewer clonotypes with others (especially with disease activity).

The unique tags termed UMIs, each holding a 6-nucleotide sample barcode, were added by means of template switching. TCRalpha and TCRbeta cDNA was put through two nested PCRs of approximately 17 and 9 cycles. TCRdb re-called the 5' RACE reads, yielding one record per CDR3 amino acid sequence without DNA. Its table records some 330,000 distinct CDR3 sequences. The V gene's germline CDR1 is SGHTA and CDR2 FQGNSA. The CDR3 totals 14 residues. The sequencing input was blood. The source is a human donor with ulcerative colitis or Crohn's disease, or a healthy co-twin of an affected twin (not recorded which). This sequence joins TRBV7-2 and TRBJ2-1; TCRdb's D call of TRBD1 is untestable without DNA. The CDR3 sequence: CASSLALGGNEQFF.